These T cell receptor beta chains were read from a single sample in a study of CD8 T cells in ankylosing spondylitis. One entry per CDR3 protein, called by TCRdb with MiXCR from the 5' RACE reads. The repertoire has around 250,000 distinct CDR3 sequences, roughly 10% of them found once; the top ten carry less than 8%. The specimen sequenced was blood, either unsorted or a sorted T cell fraction (not recorded which). These receptors originate from a male donor with ankylosing spondylitis or in good health (not recorded which). Each CDR3 is given with its conserved first and last residue. D genes are given only for firm matches. A clone size is listed for some rows: how often the clone was seen (once, few, many), or a class if it is expanded.

d_call,clone_size,j_call,v_call,cdr3_aa,cdr3_nt
-,few,TRBJ2-2,TRBV24-1,CATSDLDRNTGELFF,TGTGCCACCAGTGATTTGGACAGGAACACCGGGGAGCTGTTTTTT
TRBD1,few,TRBJ1-2,TRBV7-2,CASSAGQGYGYTF,TGTGCCAGCAGCGCTGGACAGGGGTATGGCTACACCTTC
TRBD1,few,TRBJ2-3,TRBV4-2,CASSQESGQSADTQYF,TGTGCCAGCAGCCAAGAATCGGGACAGTCAGCAGATACGCAGTATTTT
TRBD2,many,TRBJ2-2,TRBV5-1,CASSLTSGSRTGELFF,TGCGCCAGCAGCTTGACTAGCGGGAGCCGCACCGGGGAGCTGTTTTTT
TRBD1,many,TRBJ1-1,TRBV29-1,CSANSRTGEAFF,TGCAGCGCCAACTCTCGGACAGGGGAAGCTTTCTTT
-,-,TRBJ1-1,TRBV3-1,CVSSRSDRNTEAFF,TGTGTCAGCAGCCGATCTGACAGGAACACTGAAGCTTTCTTT
-,many,TRBJ2-2,TRBV5-1,CASSFSPGELFF,TGCGCCAGCAGCTTTAGTCCCGGGGAGCTGTTTTTT
TRBD2,-,TRBJ2-3,TRBV20-1,CSASPPLAGGTDTQYF,TGCAGTGCTTCTCCCCCACTAGCGGGGGGCACAGATACGCAGTATTTT
-,few,TRBJ2-7,TRBV12-3/TRBV12-4,CASSQSGVEQYF,TGTGCCAGCAGCCAAAGTGGGGTCGAGCAGTACTTC
TRBD2,few,TRBJ2-3,TRBV12-3/TRBV12-4,CASSQLAGGGTDTQYF,TGTGCCAGCAGCCAACTAGCGGGTGGCGGCACAGATACGCAGTATTTT
-,few,TRBJ2-2,TRBV5-4,CASSLAKGLNTGELFF,TGTGCCAGCAGCTTGGCAAAGGGTCTGAACACCGGGGAGCTGTTTTTT
-,many,TRBJ2-3,TRBV7-2,CASSSVAERTDTQYF,TGTGCCAGCAGCTCGGTAGCGGAACGCACAGATACGCAGTATTTT
-,-,TRBJ1-5,TRBV12-3/TRBV12-4,CASSLVGQEAPQHF,TGTGCCAGCAGTTTAGTGGGCCAGGAGGCGCCCCAGCATTTT
-,-,TRBJ2-7,TRBV18,CASSLTYGRDSYEQYF,TGTGCCAGCTCTCTCACTTATGGGCGGGACTCCTACGAGCAGTACTTC
-,few,TRBJ1-2,TRBV5-3,CARSSGTLLWLSF,TGTGCCAGAAGCTCCGGCACCTTATTATGGCTATCCTTC
-,-,TRBJ2-7,TRBV11-2,CASSSFNIRVPGNSYEQYF,TGTGCCAGCAGCTCTTTCAACATCCGGGTCCCAGGGAACTCCTACGAGCAGTACTTC
-,many,TRBJ2-2,TRBV20-1,CSAPAGENTGELFF,TGCAGTGCTCCGGCCGGGGAGAACACCGGGGAGCTGTTTTTT
-,few,TRBJ2-2,TRBV12-3/TRBV12-4,CATLRSGGYTGELFF,TGTGCCACCCTACGCTCCGGAGGGTACACCGGGGAGCTGTTTTTT
-,-,TRBJ1-5,TRBV29-1,CSAGGIGQPQHF,TGCAGCGCTGGGGGTATTGGTCAGCCCCAGCATTTT
-,many,TRBJ1-1,TRBV12-3/TRBV12-4,CASSSGQAGVTEAFF,TGTGCCAGCAGTTCCGGGCAGGCGGGTGTCACTGAAGCTTTCTTT
TRBD1,few,TRBJ2-7,TRBV29-1,CSVPGQGMYEQYF,TGCAGCGTTCCGGGACAGGGGATGTACGAGCAGTACTTC
-,many,TRBJ2-7,TRBV12-3/TRBV12-4,CASTLSSLYEQYF,TGTGCCAGCACCCTGAGTTCCCTCTACGAGCAGTACTTC
TRBD1,many,TRBJ1-3,TRBV5-1,CASSRDRGPGNTIYF,TGCGCCAGCAGCCGCGACAGGGGTCCTGGAAACACCATATATTTT
-,many,TRBJ2-1,TRBV5-1,CASSLEGSSDNEQFF,TGCGCCAGCAGCTTGGAGGGTAGCAGCGACAATGAGCAGTTCTTC